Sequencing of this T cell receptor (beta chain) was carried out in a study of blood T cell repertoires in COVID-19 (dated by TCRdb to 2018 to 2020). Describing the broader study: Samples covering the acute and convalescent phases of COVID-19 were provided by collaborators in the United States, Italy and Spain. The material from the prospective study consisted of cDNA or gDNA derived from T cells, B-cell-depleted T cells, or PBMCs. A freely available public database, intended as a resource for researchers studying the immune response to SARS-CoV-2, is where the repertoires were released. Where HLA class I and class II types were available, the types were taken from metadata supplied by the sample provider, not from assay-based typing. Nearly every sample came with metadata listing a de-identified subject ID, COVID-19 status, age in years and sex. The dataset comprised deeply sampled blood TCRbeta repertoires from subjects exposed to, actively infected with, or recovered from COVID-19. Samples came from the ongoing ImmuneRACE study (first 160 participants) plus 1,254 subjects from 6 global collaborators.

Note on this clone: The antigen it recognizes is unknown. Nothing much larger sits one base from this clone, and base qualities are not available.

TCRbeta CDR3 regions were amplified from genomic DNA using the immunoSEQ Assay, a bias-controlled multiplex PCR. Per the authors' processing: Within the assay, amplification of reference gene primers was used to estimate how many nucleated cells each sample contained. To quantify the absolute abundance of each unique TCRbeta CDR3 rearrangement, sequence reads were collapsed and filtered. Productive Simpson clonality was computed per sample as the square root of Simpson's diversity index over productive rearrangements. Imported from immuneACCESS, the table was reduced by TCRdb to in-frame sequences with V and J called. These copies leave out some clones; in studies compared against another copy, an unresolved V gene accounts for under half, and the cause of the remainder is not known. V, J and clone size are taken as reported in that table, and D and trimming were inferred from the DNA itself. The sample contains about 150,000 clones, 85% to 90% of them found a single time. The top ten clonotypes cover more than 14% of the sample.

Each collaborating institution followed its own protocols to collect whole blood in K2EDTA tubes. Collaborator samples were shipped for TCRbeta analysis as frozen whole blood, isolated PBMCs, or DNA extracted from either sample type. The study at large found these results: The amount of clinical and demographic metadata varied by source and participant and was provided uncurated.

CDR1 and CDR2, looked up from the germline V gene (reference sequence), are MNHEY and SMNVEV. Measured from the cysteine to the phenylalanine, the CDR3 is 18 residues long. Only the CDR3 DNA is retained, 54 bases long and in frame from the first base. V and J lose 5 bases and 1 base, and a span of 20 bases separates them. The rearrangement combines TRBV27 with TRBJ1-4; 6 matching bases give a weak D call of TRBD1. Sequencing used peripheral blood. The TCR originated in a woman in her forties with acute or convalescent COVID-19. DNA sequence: TGTGCCAGCAGTCCCCTGGGGGCAGGGGTCGGAACTAATGAAAAACTGTTTTTT. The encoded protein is CASSPLGAGVGTNEKLFF.